The 5 T cell receptor beta chains below come from one sample, sequenced in a study of identifying expanded T cells in peripheral blood. Some clones are missing from TCRdb's copy, which holds only in-frame ones; the method was immunoSEQ multiplex PCR. Of around 120,000 clones in the sample, roughly 90% were seen once. The sample was blood. These receptors were collected from a person between 18 and 69 years old in good health.

In its sample, this clone ranks as medium-sized. The DNA of the CDR3 is TGCGCCAGCAGCTTGGCCAGCAGGGGTAGCACAGATACGCAGTATTTT. It translates to CASSLASRGSTDTQYF. The chain employs TRBV5-1 and TRBJ2-3; D is possibly TRBD1 (6 bases). Trimming took off 0 bases at V and 0 bases at J, with 11 bases between the two ends. Looked up from germline, CDR1 is SGHRS and CDR2 is YFSETQ. The CDR3 spans 16 residues.

V and J are TRBV5-4 and TRBJ2-3, with TRBD2 as a possible D gene (6 bases). Germline assignment: CDR1 SGHNT and CDR2 YYREEE (reference sequence). This CDR3 is built from 16 residues. V lost 6 bases and J 0 bases, leaving 17 bases between the germline ends. DNA for the CDR3: TGTGCCAGCACCCCCGGCGGACTAACTAGCACAGATACGCAGTATTTT. This encodes CASTPGGLTSTDTQYF.

The J gene is TRBJ2-7, the V gene TRBV28; 9 bases agree with TRBD1. The CDR3 loop spans 14 amino acids. The V and J ends lost 6 bases and 3 bases, in that order; junction bases with no gene match: 6. Germline V lookup: CDR1 MDHEN, CDR2 SYDVKM. This CDR3 is CASRQGAPVYEQYF. For the CDR3, the DNA is TGTGCCAGCAGACAGGGGGCGCCTGTCTACGAGCAGTACTTC.

V gene TRBV6-5 combines with J gene TRBJ1-2; D possibly corresponds to TRBD1 (5 bases). CDR3 size: 14 residues. The germline V gene has CDR1 MNHEY and CDR2 SVGAGI. Trimming took 0 bases from V and 8 from J, leaving 13 bases between them. CDR3 amino acids: CASSYSRQPAGYTF. In nucleotides, the CDR3 is TGTGCCAGCAGTTACTCCAGACAGCCTGCCGGCTACACCTTC.

The J gene is TRBJ1-2, the V gene TRBV4-3; 10 bases agree with TRBD1. V gave up 4 bases and J gave up 8 bases; unmatched junction bases: 7. The germline gives CDR1 LGHNA, CDR2 YSLEER. The length of the CDR3 is 14 residues. CDR3 sequence reads: CASSLGQGGRGYTF. For the CDR3, the DNA is TGCGCCAGCAGCCTCGGACAGGGGGGAAGGGGCTACACCTTC.